This is a list of T cell receptor beta chains from one sample in a study of blood T cells in healthy people across ages. A single record per CDR3 protein comes from TCRdb applying MiXCR to the 5' RACE reads. This sample has some 1.6 million distinct CDR3 sequences, with roughly a third found just once. Sequenced input: blood. The receptors were sampled from a woman aged 25 to 45 in good health. The CDR3 runs from the conserved cysteine through the conserved F or W. D genes are given only for firm matches. Rows may omit the clone size; those that give it use once, few, many or a size class.

cdr3_nt: TGTGCCAGCAGGCCCCGGGGATCTTCTTTTGAAGCTTTCTTT
cdr3_aa: CASRPRGSSFEAFF
cdr3_length: 14
clone_size: .
d_call: .
v_call: TRBV6-2/TRBV6-3
j_call: TRBJ1-1

cdr3_nt: TGTGCCAGCAGCTTTGAAGCTTTCTTT
cdr3_aa: CASSFEAFF
cdr3_length: 9
clone_size: .
d_call: .
v_call: TRBV7-2
j_call: TRBJ1-1

cdr3_nt: TGTGCCAGCAGTATACGGACTAGCGGGCAGTTCTTC
cdr3_aa: CASSIRTSGQFF
cdr3_length: 12
clone_size: .
d_call: TRBD2
v_call: TRBV28
j_call: TRBJ2-1

cdr3_nt: TGTGCCAGCAGCCGATTTAGGGATGAGCAGTTCTTC
cdr3_aa: CASSRFRDEQFF
cdr3_length: 12
clone_size: .
d_call: .
v_call: TRBV7-6
j_call: TRBJ2-1

cdr3_nt: TGCAGTGCTAGCCCCATTGGGGGACCCGGACTTAGCACAGATACGCAGTATTTT
cdr3_aa: CSASPIGGPGLSTDTQYF
cdr3_length: 18
clone_size: many
d_call: .
v_call: TRBV20-1
j_call: TRBJ2-3

cdr3_nt: TGTGCCAGCAGCTTATGGCGGGAAGACAATGAGCAGTTCTTC
cdr3_aa: CASSLWREDNEQFF
cdr3_length: 14
clone_size: .
d_call: .
v_call: TRBV11-2
j_call: TRBJ2-1

cdr3_nt: TGTGCCAGCAGTTTATGGGCCTCGGGACAGGGGGTATTTTCACCCCTCCACTTT
cdr3_aa: CASSLWASGQGVFSPLHF
cdr3_length: 18
clone_size: .
d_call: TRBD1
v_call: TRBV27
j_call: TRBJ1-6

cdr3_nt: TGTGCCAGCAGCGCCGGGGGGGGGCCTAGCGGGGTTGAGACCCAGTACTTC
cdr3_aa: CASSAGGGPSGVETQYF
cdr3_length: 17
clone_size: .
d_call: TRBD2
v_call: TRBV9
j_call: TRBJ2-5

cdr3_nt: TGTGCCACCCAGGACAGGCGTGACACTGAAGCTTTCTTT
cdr3_aa: CATQDRRDTEAFF
cdr3_length: 13
clone_size: .
d_call: TRBD1
v_call: TRBV10-3
j_call: TRBJ1-1

cdr3_nt: TGTGCCAGCACCCTGACCGCATCCTACGAGCAGTACTTC
cdr3_aa: CASTLTASYEQYF
cdr3_length: 13
clone_size: few
d_call: .
v_call: TRBV12-3/TRBV12-4
j_call: TRBJ2-7

cdr3_nt: TGCAGTGCCCCGGGGGAGCGGGGGGGCGGTACGGAGACCCAGTACTTC
cdr3_aa: CSAPGERGGGTETQYF
cdr3_length: 16
clone_size: few
d_call: TRBD2
v_call: TRBV20-1
j_call: TRBJ2-5

cdr3_nt: TGTGCCAGCTTTATTCGGGACAAGTTTTCCTACGAGCAGTACTTC
cdr3_aa: CASFIRDKFSYEQYF
cdr3_length: 15
clone_size: .
d_call: .
v_call: TRBV6-1
j_call: TRBJ2-7

cdr3_nt: TGTGCCAGCAGCTTGGAGGTGGGGAGAAGCTCCTACAATGAGCAGTTCTTC
cdr3_aa: CASSLEVGRSSYNEQFF
cdr3_length: 17
clone_size: few
d_call: .
v_call: TRBV5-4
j_call: TRBJ2-1

cdr3_nt: TGTGCCAGCAGCTTGGGACGGGACCACTATAATTCACCCCTCCACTTT
cdr3_aa: CASSLGRDHYNSPLHF
cdr3_length: 16
clone_size: .
d_call: .
v_call: TRBV5-8
j_call: TRBJ1-6

cdr3_nt: TGTGCCAGCAGCCCCCCGAGGAACACCGGGGAGCTGTTTTTT
cdr3_aa: CASSPPRNTGELFF
cdr3_length: 14
clone_size: few
d_call: .
v_call: TRBV7-2
j_call: TRBJ2-2

cdr3_nt: TGTGCCAGCAGTATACGGCAGGGGGGGTTCTACGAGCAGTACTTC
cdr3_aa: CASSIRQGGFYEQYF
cdr3_length: 15
clone_size: .
d_call: .
v_call: TRBV12-3/TRBV12-4
j_call: TRBJ2-7

cdr3_nt: TGTGCCAGCAGTTTGGGGGCCCAGTCCGTCTACGAGCAGTACTTC
cdr3_aa: CASSLGAQSVYEQYF
cdr3_length: 15
clone_size: few
d_call: .
v_call: TRBV27
j_call: TRBJ2-7

cdr3_nt: TGCGCCAGCAGAGCCGACAGTTACAATGAGCAGTTCTTC
cdr3_aa: CASRADSYNEQFF
cdr3_length: 13
clone_size: many
d_call: .
v_call: TRBV5-1
j_call: TRBJ2-1

cdr3_nt: TGTGCCAGCAGCTTAGTGGGGAGGGTGGGTGAGACCCAGTACTTC
cdr3_aa: CASSLVGRVGETQYF
cdr3_length: 15
clone_size: .
d_call: TRBD2
v_call: TRBV7-2
j_call: TRBJ2-5

cdr3_nt: TGTGCCAGCAGCCAACGAGGGAGGGAGACCCAGTACTTC
cdr3_aa: CASSQRGRETQYF
cdr3_length: 13
clone_size: many
d_call: .
v_call: TRBV3-1
j_call: TRBJ2-5

cdr3_nt: TGTGCCAGCAGTGAGGGTAGCCCCAGGTCCAGCTCCTACGAGCAGTACTTC
cdr3_aa: CASSEGSPRSSSYEQYF
cdr3_length: 17
clone_size: .
d_call: .
v_call: TRBV2
j_call: TRBJ2-7

cdr3_nt: TGTGCCAGCAGTCCTCACGCCGGGACAGTCTACGAGCAGTACTTC
cdr3_aa: CASSPHAGTVYEQYF
cdr3_length: 15
clone_size: few
d_call: TRBD1
v_call: TRBV2
j_call: TRBJ2-7

cdr3_nt: TGTGCCAGCAGTCCCCTAGGGCGGGGGGCGACCCAGTACTTC
cdr3_aa: CASSPLGRGATQYF
cdr3_length: 14
clone_size: .
d_call: TRBD2
v_call: TRBV27
j_call: TRBJ2-5

cdr3_nt: TGCGCCAGCAGCTTCGCGGACAGGGAAAAACTGTTTTTT
cdr3_aa: CASSFADREKLFF
cdr3_length: 13
clone_size: .
d_call: TRBD1
v_call: TRBV5-1
j_call: TRBJ1-4

cdr3_nt: TGTGCCAGTGCCGAGGGGGGGCGTCTAGCGGGATATGAGCAGTTCTTC
cdr3_aa: CASAEGGRLAGYEQFF
cdr3_length: 16
clone_size: few
d_call: TRBD2
v_call: TRBV19
j_call: TRBJ2-1

cdr3_nt: TGTGCCAGCAAGAATGAAGCTTTCTTT
cdr3_aa: CASKNEAFF
cdr3_length: 9
clone_size: .
d_call: .
v_call: TRBV27
j_call: TRBJ1-1

cdr3_nt: TGCAACGTTGTGACAGCCGGCGGTGGCTACACCTTC
cdr3_aa: CNVVTAGGGYTF
cdr3_length: 12
clone_size: once
d_call: .
v_call: TRBV29-1
j_call: TRBJ1-2

cdr3_nt: TGTGCCAGCAGCTTGACCGGGACCCTCACCGGGGAGCTGTTTTTT
cdr3_aa: CASSLTGTLTGELFF
cdr3_length: 15
clone_size: .
d_call: .
v_call: TRBV12-3/TRBV12-4
j_call: TRBJ2-2

cdr3_nt: TGTGCCAGCAGTCTCCGGGACACAGGCCATGGCTACACCTTC
cdr3_aa: CASSLRDTGHGYTF
cdr3_length: 14
clone_size: few
d_call: .
v_call: TRBV12-3/TRBV12-4
j_call: TRBJ1-2

cdr3_nt: TGCAGTGCCAGCTCCGAATCAGGGGAGACCCAGTACTTC
cdr3_aa: CSASSESGETQYF
cdr3_length: 13
clone_size: few
d_call: .
v_call: TRBV20-1
j_call: TRBJ2-5

cdr3_nt: TGTGCCAGCAGCCTACGGGAGGGCGAGTTCTACGAGCAGTACTTC
cdr3_aa: CASSLREGEFYEQYF
cdr3_length: 15
clone_size: .
d_call: TRBD2
v_call: TRBV13
j_call: TRBJ2-7

cdr3_nt: TGCAGTGCTAGGGCAGGCTATTTCTACGAGCAGTACTTC
cdr3_aa: CSARAGYFYEQYF
cdr3_length: 13
clone_size: .
d_call: .
v_call: TRBV20-1
j_call: TRBJ2-7

cdr3_nt: TGTGCCAGCAGCCAAGTCCGCCTAGCGGGGGGACGACACAATGAGCAGTTCTTC
cdr3_aa: CASSQVRLAGGRHNEQFF
cdr3_length: 18
clone_size: few
d_call: TRBD2
v_call: TRBV3-1
j_call: TRBJ2-1

cdr3_nt: TGTGGCACCAGCAGAGGTAGTGCGACTGAAAATCAGGCTCTGTACTTC
cdr3_aa: CGTSRGSATENQALYF
cdr3_length: 16
clone_size: .
d_call: .
v_call: TRBV15
j_call: TRBJ2-7

cdr3_nt: TGCAGTGCTGACAGGGAGGATCGAGCTGAAGCTTTCTTT
cdr3_aa: CSADREDRAEAFF
cdr3_length: 13
clone_size: .
d_call: TRBD1
v_call: TRBV20-1
j_call: TRBJ1-1

cdr3_nt: TGTGCCAGCAGTCCGCGCAGGGGCCTGCGGCATGAGCAGTTCTTC
cdr3_aa: CASSPRRGLRHEQFF
cdr3_length: 15
clone_size: .
d_call: .
v_call: TRBV28
j_call: TRBJ2-1

cdr3_nt: TGTGCCAGCAACCAAAGTATGGACTATGGCTACACCTTC
cdr3_aa: CASNQSMDYGYTF
cdr3_length: 13
clone_size: .
d_call: .
v_call: TRBV7-9
j_call: TRBJ1-2

cdr3_nt: TGCAGTGCTAGAAGGCGGGTGAACTACAATGAGCAGTTCTTC
cdr3_aa: CSARRRVNYNEQFF
cdr3_length: 14
clone_size: .
d_call: .
v_call: TRBV20-1
j_call: TRBJ2-1

cdr3_nt: TGTGCCAGCAGCCAAGAATTTCGGGGATTGACAGATACGCAGTATTTT
cdr3_aa: CASSQEFRGLTDTQYF
cdr3_length: 16
clone_size: .
d_call: .
v_call: TRBV4-2
j_call: TRBJ2-3

cdr3_nt: TGCAGTGCGAAATGGGCGGGAGGGTCCACCTACGAGCAGTACTTC
cdr3_aa: CSAKWAGGSTYEQYF
cdr3_length: 15
clone_size: .
d_call: TRBD2
v_call: TRBV20-1
j_call: TRBJ2-7

cdr3_nt: TGCGCCAGCAGCCAAGATCCGTCTATGAACACTGAAGCTTTCTTT
cdr3_aa: CASSQDPSMNTEAFF
cdr3_length: 15
clone_size: .
d_call: .
v_call: TRBV4-1
j_call: TRBJ1-1